This T cell receptor beta chain is drawn from a study of control samples from healthy donors and cancer patients. Clones were sequenced by immunoSEQ multiplex PCR, and TCRdb holds only the in-frame ones, with some missing. The top ten clones hold more than 10% of a sample with 150,000 to 200,000 clones, over 85% of them seen once. The V gene's germline CDR1 is GTSNPN and CDR2 SVGIG (reference sequence). Trimming removed 5 bases from V and 8 bases from J; junction bases left unmatched: 7. This CDR3 is built from 13 residues. Input material: blood. V and J are TRBV30 and TRBJ1-2; 11 bases are a match to TRBD1. This clonotype was obtained from a man under 40 in good health. CDR3 sequence reads: CAWGGQGDSGYTF. DNA of the CDR3: TGTGCCTGGGGGGGACAGGGGGACTCCGGCTACACCTTC.